This T cell receptor beta chain was recorded in a study of T cells after posttransplantation cyclophosphamide. This clone rates as medium-sized (0.01 to 0.1%). Its specificity is not known. Sequencing used immunoSEQ multiplex PCR; TCRdb keeps in-frame clones, though not all of them. The table lists about 24,000 clones, with no singletons. V was shortened by 5 bases and J by 4 bases, with 17 bases between the two germline ends. The germline gives CDR1 LNHDA, CDR2 SQIVND (reference sequence). The CDR3 is made up of 15 amino acids. Regarding the study as a whole: TRB overlap between skin or GI tissue T cells and blood was limited. Donor CD8+ memory clones often dominated recipient blood repertoires at later times. TRB clonality was highly associated with recipient CMV seropositivity and reactivation.

Peripheral blood was collected from the related graft donor on the marrow donation day. The source of this sequence is a woman in her forties or fifties in good health, CMV-negative, and a related stem cell transplant donor. The V gene is TRBV19, the J gene TRBJ1-1; D might be TRBD1 (6 bases). The sequencing input was PBMCs. CDR3 amino acids: CASSGSTGWGTEAFF. CDR3 nucleotides: TGTGCCAGTAGTGGATCGACAGGATGGGGCACTGAAGCTTTCTTT.